A single sample is the source of the 12 T cell receptor beta chains below, sequenced in a study of blood T cell repertoires in COVID-19. The protocol was immunoSEQ multiplex PCR, while the TCRdb copy is restricted to in-frame clones and leaves out a portion. The repertoire consists of some 180,000 clones, with approximately 86% occurring once and the leading ten covering 20% to 25%. Sequencing was done on a sample of PBMCs or T cells enriched from blood (not recorded which). All receptors come from a woman aged 40 to 50 in a cohort exposed to, infected with or recovered from COVID-19 (not recorded which).

The chain uses TRBV2 and TRBJ1-6; no definite D call. With 7 bases removed from V and 7 bases from J, the gap between germline ends came to 11 bases. This CDR3 has 13 residues. CDR1 is SNHLY, CDR2 FYNNEI, per germline. The chain's CDR3 is CASMSQLNSPLHF. CDR3 bases: TGTGCCAGCATGTCGCAGTTAAATTCACCCCTCCACTTT.

The chain links TRBV6-5 to TRBJ1-5, with D possibly TRBD1 on 5 matching bases. CDR1 and CDR2 (germline): MNHEY, SVGAGI. The CDR3 is 15 residues long. V was trimmed by 4 bases and J by 3 bases, leaving 13 bases between them. CDR3 region: CASSLTTGPNQPQHF. DNA for the CDR3: TGTGCCAGCAGTTTGACAACAGGTCCCAATCAGCCCCAGCATTTT.

The chain has TRBV4-1 and TRBJ1-4, with D possibly matching TRBD1 (5 bases). The V gene's germline CDR1 is MGHRA and CDR2 YSYEKL. Between the trimmed V and J ends, which lost 4 bases and 3 bases, there was a span of 12 bases. CDR3 length: 15 residues. In DNA form, the CDR3 reads TGCGCCAGCAGCCTCCAGGGTCCGGCTAATGAAAAACTGTTTTTT. Protein sequence: CASSLQGPANEKLFF.

The J gene is TRBJ2-3, the V gene TRBV5-1, with 8 bases aligning to TRBD2. V lost 5 bases, J lost 2 bases, and 7 bases stayed unmatched. Looked up from germline, CDR1 is SGHRS and CDR2 is YFSETQ. The CDR3 spans 15 residues. This chain's CDR3 is CASRGSGGLTDTQYF. The CDR3 DNA is TGCGCCAGCAGGGGGAGCGGGGGACTCACAGATACGCAGTATTTT.

The chain combines TRBV7-9 with TRBJ1-1; D is perhaps TRBD1 (5 bases). Germline-derived CDR1 and CDR2 are SEHNR and FQNEAQ (reference sequence). The ends were cut back, 5 bases at V and 4 bases at J, with 14 bases in the middle. The CDR3 extends over 14 amino acids. The CDR3 DNA sequence: TGTGCCAGCAGCCGACAGACACTGGGCACTGAAGCTTTCTTT. It codes for CASSRQTLGTEAFF.

The chain links TRBV28 to TRBJ1-5; maybe TRBD1 (6 bases). The CDR3 covers 14 residues. Germline V CDR1 and CDR2: MDHEN, SYDVKM. Trimming stripped 6 bases from V and 6 bases from J, with 15 bases between. In DNA form, the CDR3 reads TGTGCCAGCAGGAATTCAGGGGAGGGTCAGCCCCAGCATTTT. This sequence encodes CASRNSGEGQPQHF.

The chain has TRBV4-1 and TRBJ1-1; D remains unclear. Germline assignment: CDR1 MGHRA and CDR2 YSYEKL. The CDR3 is made up of 15 amino acids. The ends were cut back, 0 bases at V and 0 bases at J, with 8 bases in the middle. The CDR3 region is CASSQDRSLNTEAFF. CDR3 bases: TGCGCCAGCAGCCAAGATAGAAGCTTGAACACTGAAGCTTTCTTT.

The rearrangement joins TRBV9 to TRBJ2-5; D is perhaps TRBD1 (6 bases). The ends were cut back, 1 base at V and 0 bases at J, with 16 bases in the middle. The CDR3 has 17 residues. Germline loops: CDR1 SGDLS, CDR2 YYNGEE. The CDR3 DNA follows: TGTGCCAGCAGCGTAACAGACAGGCGGCGTCACCAAGAGACCCAGTACTTC. It codes for CASSVTDRRRHQETQYF. The variable domain in full, completed from reference TRBV9 and TRBJ2-5, reads DSGVTQTPKHLITATGQRVTLRCSPRSGDLSVYWYQQSLDQGLQFLIQYYNGEERAKGNILERFSAQQFPDLHSELNLSSLELGDSALYFCASSVTDRRRHQETQYFGPGTRLLVL.

This sequence joins TRBV5-4 and TRBJ2-4; TRBD1 matches at 9 bases. CDR1 SGHNT and CDR2 YYREEE come from the germline V gene (reference sequence). J was trimmed by 6 bases and V by 4 bases; bases with no gene match: 5. CDR3 length: 14 residues. The CDR3 loop reads CASSPQGARNIQYF. CDR3 nucleotide sequence: TGTGCCAGCAGCCCACAGGGGGCGAGAAACATTCAGTACTTC.

The rearrangement joins TRBV5-4 to TRBJ2-3, with 9 nucleotides matching TRBD2. Per germline, CDR1 SGHNT and CDR2 YYREEE (reference sequence). The CDR3 is made up of 16 amino acids. With V trimmed by 2 bases and J by 5 bases, 9 bases remained unmatched. CDR3 DNA sequence: TGTGCCAGCAGCTTAACCCTAGCGGGATGGGGAGATACGCAGTATTTT. Protein sequence: CASSLTLAGWGDTQYF.

The chain recombines TRBV21-1 with TRBJ2-3; the table's D call TRBD2 went unverified against the DNA. TRBV21-1 is recorded as a pseudogene. The CDR3 totals 17 residues. CDR3 DNA sequence: TGTGCCAGCAGCGGTGGGACTCCGGGACTAGAGTCAGATACGCAGTATTTT. Its protein is CASSGGTPGLESDTQYF.

Ten or more counts support this clone. The rearrangement joins TRBV7-2 to TRBJ1-3, with 9 positions matching TRBD1. The V gene's germline CDR1 is SGHTA and CDR2 FQGNSA. The CDR3 length is 16 residues. Trimming at V came to 5 bases and at J to 0 bases, leaving 5 bases not matched to a gene. CDR3: CASSVTGGNSGNTIYF. The CDR3 nucleotides read TGTGCCAGCAGCGTTACAGGGGGCAACTCTGGAAACACCATATATTTT.